The 8 T cell receptor beta chains presented below share a single source sample, sequenced in a study of regulatory T cells in long-lasting Graves disease. Time point meaning: persistent/refractory GD, antithyroid drugs over 5 years with positive TRAb. PBMCs were the source of the RNA used for TCR sequencing. According to the study, TCR beta libraries were built with iRepertoire HTBI primers and CDR3-region Arm-PCR. From the multiplex PCR reads, TCRdb called clonotypes with MiXCR, one entry per CDR3 protein. Among around 450,000 distinct CDR3 sequences listed, under 25% were seen once. The sequencing here drew on peripheral blood mononuclear cells (PBMCs), taken when the disease was refractory, from a patient treated with antithyroid drugs. All receptors derive from a female donor with Graves disease.

This clonotype was seen repeatedly, ten times or more. The chain joins TRBV15 to TRBJ1-6, with 7 bases fitting TRBD1. Germline assignment: CDR1 LNHNV and CDR2 YYDKDF (reference sequence). This CDR3 contains 18 residues. V dropped 3 bases and J dropped 3; count of bases not matched to a gene: 11. The CDR3 spells CATSRDRLGTVYNSPLHF. The CDR3 DNA is TGTGCCACCAGCAGGGATAGACTCGGGACAGTCTATAATTCACCCCTCCACTTT. Looking up the rest from reference TRBV15 and TRBJ1-6 gives the full variable domain: DAMVIQNPRYQVTQFGKPVTLSCSQTLNHNVMYWYQQKSSQAPKLLFHYYDKDFNNEADTPDNFQSRRPNTSFCFLDIRSPGLGDTAMYLCATSRDRLGTVYNSPLHFGNGTRLTVT.

The sample holds many counts of this clonotype. The rearrangement joins TRBV20-1 to TRBJ2-6; 9 bases line up with TRBD1. Germline CDR1 DFQATT, CDR2 SNEGSKA (reference sequence). Trimming took 6 bases from V and 2 from J; bases not matched to a gene: 11. The CDR3 totals 17 residues. CDR3 protein: CSAPPGTGLTGANVLTF. CDR3 nucleotides: TGCAGTGCCCCCCCCGGGACAGGGTTGACTGGGGCCAACGTCCTGACTTTC.

DNA for the CDR3: TGTGCCAGCAGTCTCTCCCCGGGACTAGCGATATACGAGCAGTACTTC. As protein: CASSLSPGLAIYEQYF. The chain combines TRBV6-2 or TRBV6-3 with TRBJ2-7, with 10 positions matching TRBD2. Germline V gene lookup returns CDR1 MNHEY and CDR2 SVGEGT. The CDR3 runs to 16 residues. V was clipped by 5 bases and J by 4 bases; unmatched bases: 11.

This clonotype was recorded once. The V gene is TRBV7-2, the J gene TRBJ2-3; perhaps TRBD1 as D (5 bases). Trimming took off 3 bases at V and 6 bases at J, with 13 bases between the two ends. The CDR3 spans 14 residues. Germline assignment: CDR1 SGHTA and CDR2 FQGNSA. Here the CDR3 reads CASSLDTRVDTQYF. DNA of the CDR3: TGTGCCAGCAGCTTGGACACGAGAGTTGATACGCAGTATTTT.

This clonotype was picked up a small number of times. V and J are TRBV20-1 and TRBJ2-7, with TRBD2 identical over 8 bases. Germline V gene lookup returns CDR1 DFQATT and CDR2 SNEGSKA (reference sequence). This CDR3 comprises 14 residues. With 2 bases clipped from V and 1 base from J, the junction kept 4 bases outside the gene matches. CDR3 nucleotide sequence: TGCAGTGCTAGAACTAGCGGTTTTTCCTACGAGCAGTACTTC. Translated: CSARTSGFSYEQYF.

This clonotype has a single count. Sequence at one end of the junction differs from germline and may be a read error. The chain combines TRBV30 with TRBJ1-5, with 9 nucleotides matching TRBD1. The CDR3 sequence is 16 residues long. Germline CDR1 reads GTSNPN; CDR2 reads SVGIG (reference sequence). The CDR3 DNA follows: TGTGCCTGGAGTGTACAGACAGGGGGAGGCAATCAGCCCCAGGATTTT. This sequence encodes CAWSVQTGGGNQPQDF.

The J gene is TRBJ1-5, the V gene TRBV20-1; no firm D call. Germline V gene sequence: CDR1 DFQATT, CDR2 SNEGSKA (reference sequence). With 3 bases removed from V and 4 bases from J, the gap between germline ends came to 13 bases. This CDR3 contains 14 residues. DNA for the CDR3: TGCAGTGCTAGGTCCCATGGGGTAAATCAGCCCCAGCATTTT. Translated, it gives CSARSHGVNQPQHF.

This clonotype was recorded a few times. This chain joins TRBV2 and TRBJ1-4; TRBD1 matches 9 bases. V lost 6 bases to trimming and J lost 7 bases; unmatched junction nucleotides: 12. The germline V gene encodes CDR1 SNHLY and CDR2 FYNNEI. CDR3 length: 16 residues. DNA for the CDR3: TGTGCCAGCAGGGATACAGGGGGCGGTTCAGGTGAAAAACTGTTTTTT. Translating it yields CASRDTGGGSGEKLFF.